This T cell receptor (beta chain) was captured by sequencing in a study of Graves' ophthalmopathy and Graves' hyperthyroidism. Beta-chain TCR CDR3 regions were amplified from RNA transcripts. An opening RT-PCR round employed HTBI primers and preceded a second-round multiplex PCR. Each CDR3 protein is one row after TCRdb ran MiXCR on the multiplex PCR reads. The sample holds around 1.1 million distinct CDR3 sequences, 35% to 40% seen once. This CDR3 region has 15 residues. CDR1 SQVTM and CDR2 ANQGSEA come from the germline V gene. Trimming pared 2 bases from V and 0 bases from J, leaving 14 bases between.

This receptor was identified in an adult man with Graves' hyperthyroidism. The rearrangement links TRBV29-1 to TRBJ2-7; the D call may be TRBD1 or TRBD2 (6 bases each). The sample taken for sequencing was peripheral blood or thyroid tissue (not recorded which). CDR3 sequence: CSVEKGVGSSYEQYF. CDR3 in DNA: TGCAGCGTTGAAAAGGGGGTCGGGAGCTCCTACGAGCAGTACTTC.